This TCR beta chain emerged from a study of T cell repertoires in cytomegalovirus infection. The CDR3 is made up of 17 amino acids. Germline V gene lookup returns CDR1 SGHVS and CDR2 FNYEAQ. V shed 5 bases and J shed 4 bases, with 22 bases lying between them. TCRdb ran MiXCR on the reads and lists one entry per CDR3 protein. Among a few hundred thousand distinct CDR3 sequences, 17% were seen once, and the ten largest hold around 43%. This clonotype was recorded many times. The genes are TRBV7-6 and TRBJ2-3; the D gene is possibly TRBD1 (6 bases). The sequencing sample was made of CD8+ T cells from PBMCs. The TCR comes from a human donor in good health (CMV status not recorded). Some clones in this sample may be carry-over from other donors' samples. CDR3 DNA sequence: TGTGCCAGCAGCGTACCGTCACAGGGACGGTTATCAGATACGCAGTATTTT. As protein: CASSVPSQGRLSDTQYF.